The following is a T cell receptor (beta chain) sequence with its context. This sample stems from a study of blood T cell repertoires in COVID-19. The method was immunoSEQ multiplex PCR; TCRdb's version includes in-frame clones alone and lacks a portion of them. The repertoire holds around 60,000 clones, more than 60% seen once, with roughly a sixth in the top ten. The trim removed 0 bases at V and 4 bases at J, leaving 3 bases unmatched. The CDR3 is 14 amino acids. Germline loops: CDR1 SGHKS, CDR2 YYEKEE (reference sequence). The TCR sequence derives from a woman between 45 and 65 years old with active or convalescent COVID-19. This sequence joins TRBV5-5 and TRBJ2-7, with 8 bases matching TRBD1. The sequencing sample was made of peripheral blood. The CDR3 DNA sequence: TGTGCCAGCAGCTTGGGGACAGGGCCGTACGAGCAGTACTTC. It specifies CASSLGTGPYEQYF.